The TCR beta chain described here comes from a study of a mutant IDH1 vaccine in newly diagnosed glioma. Overall study context: The treated population exhibited a male proportion of around 62%, a female proportion of 37.5%, and a mean age of about 40 years.

In regard to this clone: Its specificity is unknown.

Using immunoSEQ multiplex PCR, the repertoire was profiled, and TCRdb retains in-frame clones only, with some absent. The sample carries around 56,000 clones, roughly 77% recorded once. Specified time point: week 23, last vaccination. Each vaccine dose was 300 ug of mutant IDH1 20-mer peptide, with topical imiquimod. Donor diagnoses consisted of new WHO grade 3 or 4 IDH1-mutant, ATRX-lost astrocytomas. Germline V gives CDR1 SGHTA, CDR2 FQGTGA. The length of the CDR3 is 14 residues. V was trimmed by 5 bases and J by 2 bases, leaving 12 bases between them. The sequenced sample was PBMCs, obtained from a glioma patient whose treatment included an IDH1 peptide vaccine. The chain carries TRBV7-3 and TRBJ1-1; D perhaps matches TRBD1 (6 bases). This sequence originates from a woman between 35 and 50 years old with glioma. Some clones in this sample may be carry-over from other donors' samples. CDR3: CASSPRGGNTEAFF. CDR3 sequence (DNA): TGTGCCAGCAGCCCGAGGGGGGGAAACACTGAAGCTTTCTTT.